This T cell receptor (beta chain) was identified during a study of human T cells and chemical hapten exposure. Study observations and caveats: High-frequency TCRs, those above 1 in 1000, stayed the same after DPC sensitization. Among expanded TCRs, significantly more large CDR3 similarity clusters formed than among controls.

Concerning this clonotype itself: Its antigen is undetermined.

Per germline, CDR1 PRHDT and CDR2 FYEKMQ (reference sequence). Trimming took off 4 bases at V and 0 bases at J, with 28 bases between the two ends. The CDR3 has 21 residues. TCRdb re-derived calls from the RACE reads in MiXCR, one entry per CDR3 protein. The table includes 350,000 to 450,000 distinct CDR3 sequences, approximately 5.1% detected once. Time point noted: pre-sensitization, week 0. Described treatment: therapeutic diphenylcyclopropenone sensitization with weekly scalp DPC. Every patch test was put on after a blood sample was taken. Sequencing was performed on whole blood, taken in connection with sensitization to the hapten diphenylcyclopropenone (DPC). This receptor was obtained from a woman aged 50 to 60 with alopecia areata. Some clones in this sample may be carry-over from other donors' samples. This sequence joins TRBV13 and TRBJ1-5; D might be TRBD1 (5 bases). The CDR3 spells CASSSHLARGSRVYSNQPQHF. As DNA, the CDR3 is TGTGCCAGCAGCTCTCACCTCGCCCGGGGGAGTCGGGTTTATAGCAATCAGCCCCAGCATTTT. Combining the CDR3 with reference TRBV13 and TRBJ1-5 gives the whole variable domain AAGVIQSPRHLIKEKRETATLKCYPIPRHDTVYWYQQGPGQDPQFLISFYEKMQSDKGSIPDRFSAQQFSDYHSELNMSSLELGDSALYFCASSSHLARGSRVYSNQPQHFGDGTRLSIL.